This T cell receptor beta chain was documented in a study of shared clonotypes between healthy human individuals. Study findings and constraints: A few donors had approximately 4.6% of their naive CD4 clonotypes in common. Although depth was large, rarefaction showed that sequencing of the sorted subsets was incomplete.

Germline CDR1 and CDR2: KGHSH and LQKENI. CDR3 length: 14 amino acids. V lost 6 bases to trimming and J lost 5 bases; unmatched junction nucleotides: 9. With respect to this clone: As yet, its antigen is unknown.

The CD4+ fraction was divided into a CD45RA+ naive subset and a CD45RA-negative memory subset. Once extracted for a subset, genomic DNA was divided evenly among several immunoSEQ plates. Only in-frame clones appear in the TCRdb table, and some are missing; sequencing was by immunoSEQ multiplex PCR. The sample lists approximately 1.1 million clones; around 82% were seen once. This chain connects TRBV18 to TRBJ1-2; 7 nucleotides align to TRBD1. The TCR originated in a man younger than 35 in good health. Some clones in this sample may be carry-over from other donors' samples. The sample consisted of memory CD4+ T cells from PBMCs. This sample's subset: CD45RA-negative fraction. CDR3 region: CASSLRDSGYGYTF. CDR3 sequence (DNA): TGTGCCAGCTCCCTCAGGGACAGCGGGTATGGCTACACCTTC.